Presented here are 2 T cell receptor beta chains from one specimen sequenced in a study of persistence of HIV-infected CD4 T cells. Antigens of these TCRs are unknown. Sequencing used immunoSEQ version 4 in survey mode. The method was immunoSEQ multiplex PCR; TCRdb's version includes in-frame clones alone and lacks a portion of them. Among about 45,000 clones, 85% to 90% were seen once, and the ten largest hold more than 2.5%. Nonspecific anti-CD3/anti-CD28 bead stimulation represents the broad CD4+ T cell repertoire. Sorting of responding CD4+ T cells relied on upregulated CD40 ligand together with CD69. This material consisted of CD4+ T cells sorted from PBMCs after roughly 18-hour stimulation, taken from a patient who received antiretroviral therapy. Receptor source: an adult woman with HIV who was CMV-seropositive.

CDR3 region: CASSLMAGSSYEQYF. In nucleotides, the CDR3 is TGTGCCAGCAGTTTAATGGCAGGGTCCTCCTACGAGCAGTACTTC. V is TRBV28 and J is TRBJ2-7, with a tentative D call TRBD1 (5 bases). The CDR3 consists of 15 residues. V shed 2 bases and J shed 0 bases, with 11 bases lying between them. Looked up from germline, CDR1 is MDHEN and CDR2 is SYDVKM.

This chain links TRBV4-1 with TRBJ1-1; D is perhaps TRBD1 (6 bases). The CDR3 loop spans 15 amino acids. The ends were cut back, 5 bases at V and 5 bases at J, with 18 bases in the middle. Germline CDR1 reads MGHRA; CDR2 reads YSYEKL. CDR3 nucleotide sequence: TGCGCCAGCAGCTCCAGCCTGGGGGCGCGGACTGAAGCTTTCTTT. This encodes CASSSSLGARTEAFF.